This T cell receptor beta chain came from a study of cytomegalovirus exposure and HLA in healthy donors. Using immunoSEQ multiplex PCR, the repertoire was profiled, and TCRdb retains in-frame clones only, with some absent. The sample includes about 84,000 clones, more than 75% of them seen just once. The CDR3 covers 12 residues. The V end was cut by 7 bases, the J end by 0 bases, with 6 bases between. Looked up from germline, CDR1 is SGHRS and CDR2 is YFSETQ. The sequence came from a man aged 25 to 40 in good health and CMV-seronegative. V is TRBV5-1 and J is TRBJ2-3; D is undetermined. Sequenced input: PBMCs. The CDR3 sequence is CASLSSTDTQYF. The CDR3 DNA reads TGCGCCAGCCTATCTAGCACAGATACGCAGTATTTT.